The 12 T cell receptor beta chains below come from one sample, sequenced in a study of cytomegalovirus exposure and HLA in healthy donors. Both 60 Vbeta primers and 13 Jbeta primers went into the PCR. Produced via immunoSEQ multiplex PCR; TCRdb's table is partial and in-frame only. In the table there are approximately 130,000 clones, around 83% of which are singletons. The material sequenced was PBMCs. Receptors originate from a girl between 2 and 10 years old in good health and CMV-seronegative.

The rearrangement links TRBV5-1 to TRBJ2-1; 10 bases match TRBD2. The V and J ends lost 0 bases and 6 bases, in that order; junction bases with no gene match: 9. The CDR3 covers 17 residues. Germline V gives CDR1 SGHRS, CDR2 YFSETQ. DNA of the CDR3: TGCGCCAGCAGCTTGGGACTAGCGGGTCCCCCCGGCAATGAGCAGTTCTTC. It yields the protein CASSLGLAGPPGNEQFF.

Details on this clone: Mismatch with germline at one junction end may stem from a read error. The same CDR3 arises from other DNA sequences in this sample as well. The chain uses TRBV27 and TRBJ1-6; maybe TRBD1 (5 bases). Germline V gene data show CDR1 as MNHEY and CDR2 as SMNVEV (reference sequence). The CDR3 is 15 residues long. The CDR3: CASTLTAIYNSPLHF. The DNA of the CDR3 is TGTGCCAGCACCCTGACAGCAATATATAATTCCCCCCTCCACTTT.

DNA of the CDR3: TGTGCCAGCAGCCCCCCCAGGGGAGTCGGAAACACCATATATTTT. Its protein is CASSPPRGVGNTIYF. The chain combines TRBV7-9 with TRBJ1-3, with TRBD1 as a possible D gene (6 bases). Germline V gene sequence: CDR1 SEHNR, CDR2 FQNEAQ (reference sequence). V gave up 5 bases and J gave up 4 bases, with 15 bases separating them. The CDR3 sequence is 15 residues long.

J is TRBJ2-1 and V is TRBV4-2, with 8 nucleotides matching TRBD2. J gave up 4 bases and V 6 bases, and 11 bases lay outside the gene matches. This CDR3 region has 16 residues. The V gene's germline CDR1 is LGHNA and CDR2 YNFKEQ. The CDR3: CASRYGTSGLYNEQFF. CDR3 DNA sequence: TGTGCCAGCAGGTACGGTACTAGCGGTTTGTACAATGAGCAGTTCTTC.

V usage is TRBV7-9 and J usage is TRBJ2-1, with 12 bases identical to TRBD1. The CDR3 runs to 15 residues. Germline CDR1 SEHNR, CDR2 FQNEAQ (reference sequence). After removal of 5 bases from V and 7 bases from J, the junction contained 6 bases not matched to a gene. This CDR3 reads CASSHRDRGLNEQFF. In nucleotides, the CDR3 is TGTGCCAGCAGCCACCGGGACAGGGGGCTTAATGAGCAGTTCTTC. The whole variable domain, filled in from reference TRBV7-9 and TRBJ2-1, reads DTGVSQNPRHKITKRGQNVTFRCDPISEHNRLYWYRQTLGQGPEFLTYFQNEAQLEKSRLLSDRFSAERPKGSFSTLEIQRTEQGDSAMYLCASSHRDRGLNEQFFGPGTRLTVL.

This clone was detected only a few times. The gene calls are TRBV2 and TRBJ2-7, with TRBD1 as a possible D gene (5 bases). Trimming shortened V by 5 bases and J by 1 base, and 12 bases separated the two germline ends. The CDR3 sequence is 14 residues long. The germline CDR1 and CDR2 sequences are SNHLY and FYNNEI. The CDR3 bases are TGTGCCAGCAGTCGTGGTCCAGGGTCCTACGAGCAGTACTTC. Protein product: CASSRGPGSYEQYF.

The V and J genes are TRBV6-1 and TRBJ2-3; weak D call: TRBD1 (5 bases). In germline, CDR1 is MNHNS, CDR2 SASEGT. V was shortened by 2 bases and J by 0 bases, with 12 bases between the two germline ends. The CDR3 is 16 residues long. Here the CDR3 DNA reads TGTGCCAGCAGTGAATTCTCCAGGGCTAGCACAGATACGCAGTATTTT. It yields the protein CASSEFSRASTDTQYF.

J is TRBJ1-6 and V is TRBV19; 9 positions match TRBD1. In germline, CDR1 is LNHDA, CDR2 SQIVND (reference sequence). The CDR3 loop spans 14 amino acids. V shed 7 bases, J shed 10 bases, and the junction held 8 bases outside the gene matches. The CDR3 is CASTGGQGLSPLHF. DNA for the CDR3: TGTGCCAGTACCGGAGGACAGGGGTTATCACCCCTCCACTTT. Complete variable domain (other parts from reference TRBV19 and TRBJ1-6): DGGITQSPKYLFRKEGQNVTLSCEQNLNHDAMYWYRQDPGQGLRLIYYSQIVNDFQKGDIAEGYSVSREKKESFPLTVTSAQKNPTAFYLCASTGGQGLSPLHFGNGTRLTVT.

V and J are TRBV7-9 and TRBJ2-7, with 9 positions matching TRBD1. J was trimmed by 7 bases and V by 4 bases; bases with no gene match: 11. The CDR3 runs 15 residues. CDR1 and CDR2 (germline): SEHNR, FQNEAQ (reference sequence). Here the CDR3 reads CASSSPSQGAGEQYF. DNA of the CDR3: TGTGCCAGCAGCTCCCCCTCACAGGGGGCGGGTGAGCAGTACTTC. Full variable domain (outside the CDR3, taken from reference TRBV7-9 and TRBJ2-7): DTGVSQNPRHKITKRGQNVTFRCDPISEHNRLYWYRQTLGQGPEFLTYFQNEAQLEKSRLLSDRFSAERPKGSFSTLEIQRTEQGDSAMYLCASSSPSQGAGEQYFGPGTRLTVT.

The chain carries TRBV25-1 and TRBJ2-5, with D unresolved. The CDR3 sequence is 15 residues long. V lost 3 bases to trimming and J lost 6 bases, with 17 bases between them. The germline CDR1 and CDR2 sequences are MGHDK and SYGVNS. The CDR3 region is CASSDGPGVLKTQYF. The CDR3, as DNA: TGTGCCAGCAGTGATGGCCCTGGAGTGCTCAAGACCCAGTACTTC.

The chain carries TRBV5-6 and TRBJ2-5; no firm D call. Per the germline V gene, CDR1 is SGHDT and CDR2 is YYEEEE. The CDR3 sequence is 15 residues long. Trimming shortened V by 2 bases and J by 1 base, and 12 bases separated the two germline ends. The CDR3 DNA reads as TGTGCCAGCAGCTTAGTCAAGGAGATCCAAGAGACCCAGTACTTC. Translation gives CASSLVKEIQETQYF.

The chain uses TRBV7-3 and TRBJ1-1; the match to TRBD1 covers 12 bases. Germline values: CDR1 SGHTA, CDR2 FQGTGA. V lost 4 bases to trimming and J lost 1 base; unmatched junction nucleotides: 7. This CDR3 contains 17 residues. The CDR3 reads CASSSGGQGAGNTEAFF. The CDR3 DNA reads as TGTGCCAGCAGCTCCGGGGGACAGGGGGCCGGGAACACTGAAGCTTTCTTT.